What follows is one TCR beta chain and its context. The data were taken from a study of blood T cell repertoires in COVID-19. Study in general: Some COVID-19 samples were acute and others convalescent; all came from the United States, Italy and Spain. T cells, B-cell-depleted T cells, or PBMCs supplied cDNA or gDNA.

V was clipped by 3 bases and J by 4 bases, with 12 bases between them. The CDR3 totals 14 residues. The V gene's germline CDR1 is MNHEY and CDR2 SMNVEV (reference sequence). As originally analysed: The assay estimated nucleated cells by amplifying reference gene primers. Data came from immunoSEQ multiplex PCR; TCRdb stores just in-frame clones and leaves some out. V, J and clone size are those of that table, while D and trimming were read from the DNA. Of some 130,000 clones in the sample, roughly 79% are singletons; the top ten hold roughly 9%. The sequencing sample was made of peripheral blood. This receptor was taken from a woman aged 55 to 70 with active or convalescent COVID-19. The rearrangement uses TRBV27 and TRBJ1-2; the D gene is possibly TRBD1 (6 bases). This CDR3 reads CASSFGARGYGYTF. In nucleotides, the CDR3 is TGTGCCAGCAGTTTCGGGGCCAGGGGCTATGGCTACACCTTC.